This TCR beta chain was identified in a study of cytomegalovirus exposure and HLA in healthy donors (dated by TCRdb to 2016 to 2017). With respect to the entire study: An earlier analysis of several hundred of the donors reported about 280 Gb of sequence data and around 100 million unique TCR beta sequences obtained from approximately 180 million T cells. Rather than using new phenotypic data, the later analysis identified candidate immune exposures from TCR beta sequences and from how often those sequences occurred across donors. A separate validation cohort of approximately 130 different subjects was used in addition to the approximately 700-subject first cohort. The study aimed to test whether signatures of past pathogen exposure could be identified by cataloging public T cell receptors. The number of typed donors differed by locus: about 620-630 for A, B, C, DRB1 and DQB1; some 540 for DQA1; some 590 for DPA1; and 400 to 480 for DPB1. An early release that covered about 600 HLA-typed donors contained 250 to 350 gigabases of sequencing data and 85 million to 100 million unique TCR sequences. All discovery cohort repertoires had been generated on a single sequencing platform. On average, around 230,000 unique TCR beta nucleotide sequences were sequenced per donor among about 400 genotyped donors of the cohort, with about 19% of those sequences being non-productive. The study used immunosequencing to profile the T cell repertoires of under 700 subjects and linked those repertoires to cytomegalovirus serostatus. Donor age, sex, ethnicity and CMV serostatus were compiled together with the repertoire data. To decide whether each TCR beta V gene segment behaved as functional or pseudogenic, an earlier analysis of approximately 590 of the donors relied on high-throughput TCR beta sequencing. Both class I and class II loci were covered by HLA typing, at four-digit resolution. Of the roughly 390 genotyped donors, roughly 80% were placed in the genetic ancestry cluster associated with self-reported Caucasian donors. Because of strong linkage in the cohort, four or five DR-DQ haplotypes were treated as single units for association and clustering. To predict cytomegalovirus infection status, the study combined high-throughput TCR immunosequencing, statistical association of individual TCRs with disease status, and machine learning. A later analysis re-analyzed previously published TCR beta repertoires from 666 donors and added high-resolution HLA genotyping to study TCR occurrence patterns. A later genetic analysis used genome-wide SNP genotypes for about 65% of the 666 donors, treating that subset as a discovery cohort.

The cohort was made up of approximately 670 healthy bone marrow donors. At the time of sampling, all cohort members were nominally healthy, though unrecorded immune exposures were likely present. The donor tested CMV seronegative, placing the donor among the roughly 340 seronegative members of the cohort. Every donor gave a peripheral blood sample, and the peripheral blood mononuclear cells from that sample were used for TCR beta sequencing. The Qiagen DNeasy Blood Extraction Kit was used to extract genomic DNA from the blood cell samples. About this clone itself: Its antigen target is currently unknown. One base away there is no much larger clone; base qualities are not given.

General conclusions and limits of the study: Compared with equally common non-associated chains, HLA-associated TCR beta chains in a later analysis were more clonally expanded and had lower generation probabilities. The sequencing pipeline was judged likely to have produced a cluster of highly shared sequence variants as a technical artifact. The authors suggested that the approach could potentially be generalized to other disease states and immunological phenotypes. Strong co-occurrence of HLA alleles, especially DR and DQ, made assigning TCR associations to individual alleles difficult. Some IMGT-functional V segments, including TRBV6-2 and TRBV6-3, could not be told apart with the 87-base-pair reads, so those segments were excluded. Only TCR beta chains were sequenced in this cohort, and the absence of alpha or paired-chain data limited detectable features. The earlier analysis of around 600 of the donors excluded some 16 rarely observed V segments, including chromosome 9 orphons, because counts were too low. The presence/absence analyses assumed that sequencing depth was roughly uniform across donors, and that assumption may not be true. Because HLA typing was unavailable for some donors at each locus, only the typed subset was used in association tests. At a false discovery rate of 0.05, a later analysis linked around 15,000 TCR beta sequences to specific HLA alleles. Cytomegalovirus status was reported to be diagnosed by the classifier with high specificity and sensitivity in both the original and validation cohorts. Most TCR sequences were seen in very few donors, while some public TCRs were found in many individuals. A further reported finding was that TCR beta sequences accurately predicted the HLA-A and HLA-B alleles for most subjects in the first cohort. In a later analysis, several top co-occurrence clusters were reported to appear linked to parvovirus B19, influenza, CMV and Epstein-Barr virus. A later analysis found that most CMV-associated TCR beta chains appeared HLA-restricted, with HLA associations seemingly driven largely by CMV exposure. Linkage disequilibrium might explain the correlated functional status among segregating V segments, but an unknown experimental factor could not be excluded. Compared with the approximately 700-donor mean, donors in an Asian-associated ancestry cluster had fewer N-insertions in productive TCRs, according to a later genetic analysis. In vitro tests confirmed that three of the cytomegalovirus-associated TCR beta chains recognize cytomegalovirus antigens. In a later analysis, the rate of TCR association differed among HLA loci, with DRB1 alleles having the most associated TCRs and HLA-C alleles having the fewest. Immune exposure information for the cohort was limited to CMV serostatus. A total of 150 to 200 TCR beta chains were listed by the study as associated with cytomegalovirus. An earlier analysis of around 600 of the donors showed that most TCR beta V segments appeared in productive rearrangements either about 87% or about 30% of the time, which broadly matched IMGT annotations. A later genetic analysis associated a missense DCLRE1C variant with V-gene and J-gene trimming of TCR beta chains, and an independent cohort replicated the association.

Library construction relied on the immunoSEQ multiplex PCR assay. The multiplex PCR relied on a mix of 60 forward primers for TCR Vbeta segments and 13 reverse primers for TCR Jbeta segments. The CDR3 region of rearranged TCR beta genes was amplified from genomic DNA with a multiplex PCR assay. On the Illumina HiSeq System, the amplified TCR beta libraries were sequenced as 87-base-pair reads. Regarding the original processing steps: Across the roughly 600 repertoires, a later analysis counted roughly 84 million unique TCR beta chains, 9.5 million to 12 million of which were shared by at least two donors. To remove PCR and sequencing errors, raw reads were error-corrected and collapsed into unique sequences using a nearest-neighbor algorithm that merged closely related sequences. V, D and J gene segments were assigned by aligning CDR3 sequences to IMGT reference sequences. Each retained sequence needed at least a six-nucleotide match to both a V gene segment and a J gene segment. A rearrangement counted as productive if the CDR3 had no stop codons and remained in frame with V and J, and every other rearrangement counted as non-productive. Following IMGT convention, CDR3 was defined as the stretch from the second conserved V-encoded cysteine up to the conserved J-encoded phenylalanine. Sequences without an unambiguous match to a single V gene segment were excluded from the earlier analysis of 450 to 650 of the donors. An earlier analysis of 500 to 600 of the donors classified V segments as functional when productive rearrangements were above 56.7% and as segregating when the standard deviation between donors was above 5%. A statistical classification framework was developed to diagnose cytomegalovirus status using the catalog of TCR beta chain sequences. In a later analysis, V and J genes were assigned by comparing TCR nucleotide sequences against IMGT/GENE-DB human TR gene sequences. In a later analysis, CDR3 sequences and most-parsimonious VDJ recombination scenarios were assigned using the TCRdist pipeline. In a later analysis, every TCR beta chain was defined by the combination of its CDR3 amino acid sequence and its V-gene family, and reads without a unique V-gene family were dropped. As a way to deal with suspected cross-contamination and a sequencing artifact, a later analysis dropped more than 500 nucleotide sequences that were highly shared and had low generation probability. In a later analysis, a clonal expansion index was calculated for each public chain from normalized within-repertoire ranks of inferred template counts. A later analysis computed generation probabilities with a VDJ recombination model fitted to out-of-frame rearrangements, and checked the results against IGoR. Hypergeometric tests were used in a later analysis to score TCR-TCR, TCR-HLA and TCR-CMV co-occurrence, with a repertoire-size bias correction applied to the TCR pairs. To estimate false discovery rates, a later analysis permuted the HLA or CMV assignments 20 times. In a later analysis, co-occurring TCRs were grouped using DBSCAN, and TCRdist sequence similarity was added for clustering within HLA-allele-positive subsets. For co-occurrence clustering, repertoires with fewer than 30,000 or more than 120,000 public chains were excluded, along with roughly 5 repertoires with anomalous nucleotide sharing. Drawn from immuneACCESS, this table holds only the in-frame rearrangements with V and J called that TCRdb kept. Clones are partly lost; checked studies trace under half to an unresolved V gene and leave the rest unexplained. The DNA gave D and trimming, while V, J and clone size come from that table. Present in this sample are roughly 170,000 clones, roughly 75% of which were seen just once. The biggest ten clones account for about 2.3% of the sample.

A distance of 9 bases separates the germline ends of V and J, which lose 2 bases and 5 bases respectively. The CDR3 covers 13 residues, taking in both the cysteine and the phenylalanine. Only CDR3 DNA remains: 39 bases, in frame from the first base. The germline V gene (reference sequence) sets CDR1 to GTSNPN and CDR2 to SVGIG. Sequencing was done on a sample of PBMCs. The sequence is built from TRBV30 and TRBJ2-2; the best D guess is TRBD2, with 5 bases matching. The receptor was isolated from a female donor in good health and CMV-seronegative. Here the CDR3 is given as CAWSRRRTGELFF. The nucleotides read TGTGCCTGGAGTCGCAGGAGGACCGGGGAGCTGTTTTTT.